The clone carrying this T cell receptor beta chain was recorded once. The data derive from a study of blood T cell repertoires in COVID-19. Resolution of symptoms, clearance, or two negative PCRs was present in recovered Cohort 3 donors. Some clones are missing from TCRdb's copy, which holds only in-frame ones; the method was immunoSEQ multiplex PCR. The sample has some 370,000 clones; less than 90% are singletons. Germline V gene lookup returns CDR1 ENHRY and CDR2 SYGVKD. The CDR3 is 15 residues long. Trimming cost V 2 bases and J 9 bases, with 17 bases left between them. Sequencing was performed on PBMCs or T cells enriched from blood (not recorded which). The chain employs TRBV10-3 and TRBJ1-5, with D possibly being TRBD1 (6 bases). This TCR came from a woman aged 50 to 60 who had recovered from COVID-19. CDR3 DNA sequence: TGTGCCATCAGTGAGGCCGGGACAACTTACCCGCCCCAGCATTTT. As protein: CAISEAGTTYPPQHF.